The present TCR beta chain was sequenced within a study of blood T cell repertoires in COVID-19. Study-level information: Sites in the United States, Italy and Spain provided acute and convalescent COVID-19 samples.

Original processing methods: Cell counts per sample came from amplifying reference gene primers. Profiling relied on immunoSEQ multiplex PCR, and the TCRdb table lists in-frame clones only, not all of them. The DNA was the basis for D and trimming; V, J and clone size are from that table. The sample records more than 45,000 clones, 91% being singletons. This CDR3 contains 18 residues. Germline assignment: CDR1 ENHRY and CDR2 SYGVKD. Trimming removed 5 bases from V and 3 bases from J, with 22 bases in between. Sequenced: peripheral blood. This rearrangement joins TRBV10-3 to TRBJ2-2, with D possibly being TRBD1 (6 bases). The sequence was collected from a man aged 65 to 79 with active COVID-19. CDR3 protein: CAISFRRQVPMYTGELFF. The CDR3 bases are TGTGCCATCAGTTTCAGACGACAGGTACCGATGTACACCGGGGAGCTGTTTTTT.